One and the same sample provided the 8 T cell receptor beta chains below, sequenced in a study of blood T cells in healthy people across ages. Primed by a sample-barcoded 5' primer and a J-beta primer mix, a second PCR proceeded for about 6 to 11 cycles. TCRdb called the 5' RACE reads again in MiXCR, with one record for every CDR3 protein. This sample has over 500,000 distinct CDR3 sequences, with around 27% found just once. The data also belong to a second study, concerning T cells of mothers and their children.

The sample consisted of blood. The receptors originated from a boy younger than 10 in good health.

The chain has TRBV14 and TRBJ2-5; no clear D gene. The J call may be incorrect, as the DNA end agrees better with TRBJ2-1. Germline V lookup: CDR1 SGHDN, CDR2 FVKESK. The CDR3 runs 12 residues. The CDR3: CASSQVFYEQFF. CDR3 bases: TGTGCCAGCAGCCAAGTATTCTATGAGCAGTTCTTC.

The V call is TRBV7-9, the J call TRBJ2-7; 7 bases match TRBD1. Germline values: CDR1 SEHNR, CDR2 FQNEAQ (reference sequence). The CDR3 spans 14 residues. V lost 4 bases, J lost 3 bases, and 6 bases stayed unmatched. The CDR3 DNA is TGTGCCAGCAGCTCAGGGGACAGAAACTACGAGCAGTACTTC. As protein: CASSSGDRNYEQYF.

The CDR3 region has the DNA TGTGCCAGCAGCTTAGGAAGGACTAGCGGGGGGGCCAGGGAGACCCAGTACTTC. Its protein product is CASSLGRTSGGARETQYF. V is TRBV7-2 and J is TRBJ2-5; 15 nucleotides align to TRBD2. From germline, CDR1 is SGHTA and CDR2 FQGNSA. The CDR3 contains 18 residues. Trimming cost V 1 base and J 5 bases; bases outside gene matches: 8. Full variable domain (rest looked up from reference TRBV7-2 and TRBJ2-5): GAGVSQSPSNKVTEKGKDVELRCDPISGHTALYWYRQSLGQGLEFLIYFQGNSAPDKSGLPSDRFSAERTGGSVSTLTIQRTQQEDSAVYLCASSLGRTSGGARETQYFGPGTRLLVL.

V is TRBV4-1 and J is TRBJ1-1, with 7 bases fitting TRBD1. The CDR3 consists of 15 residues. Trimming removed 3 bases from V and 0 bases from J; junction bases left unmatched: 4. The germline V gene encodes CDR1 MGHRA and CDR2 YSYEKL. Written as DNA, the CDR3 is TGCGCCAGCAGCCATACACAGGGGCTGAACACTGAAGCTTTCTTT. It specifies CASSHTQGLNTEAFF.

This clonotype was recorded at least ten times. The chain employs TRBV7-3 and TRBJ2-1; D might be TRBD1 (5 bases). V lost 6 bases, J lost 8 bases, and 8 bases lay in between. CDR3 length equals 11 residues. From germline, CDR1 is SGHTA and CDR2 FQGTGA. The DNA of the CDR3 is TGTGCCAGCAGTTCAGGGTATGAGCAGTTCTTC. Its translation: CASSSGYEQFF.

V and J are TRBV12-3 or TRBV12-4 and TRBJ2-7, with TRBD1 identical over 10 bases. The length of the CDR3 is 14 residues. V shed 6 bases and J 5 bases; nucleotides not matched to a gene: 7. The CDR3 DNA reads as TGTGCCAGCAGGTCCGGACAGGGGGATAACGAGCAGTACTTC. Protein sequence: CASRSGQGDNEQYF.

This clonotype was detected a few times. The V and J genes are TRBV24-1 and TRBJ2-3, with TRBD2 identical over 13 bases. Germline CDR1 is KGHDR and CDR2 is SFDVKD. After removal of 3 bases from V and 4 bases from J, the junction contained 6 bases not matched to a gene. The CDR3 has 17 residues. CDR3: CATSDGWTSGSPDTQYF. The CDR3 DNA is TGTGCCACCAGTGATGGCTGGACTAGCGGGAGTCCAGATACGCAGTATTTT.

This clonotype has more than one count but fewer than ten. This chain uses TRBV6-5 with TRBJ2-7; 7 bases match TRBD2. CDR3 length: 13 amino acids. The J segment lost 4 bases and the V segment lost 6 bases, leaving 6 bases of the junction unmatched. Germline CDR1 MNHEY, CDR2 SVGAGI. As DNA, the CDR3 is TGTGCCAGCAGGCTAGCGGCTATGTACGAGCAGTACTTC. Translating gives CASRLAAMYEQYF.